The T cell receptor (beta chain) described here comes from a study of control samples from healthy donors and cancer patients. The repertoire was sequenced with immunoSEQ multiplex PCR; TCRdb's copy has only in-frame clones and lacks some. Of roughly 95,000 clones in the sample, around 88% were seen once. The germline V gene encodes CDR1 SGDLS and CDR2 YYNGEE. V dropped 3 bases and J dropped 5 bases, with 12 bases sitting between them. The CDR3 loop spans 13 amino acids. Only a few counts were recorded for this clone. Sequencing input: blood. V gene TRBV9 combines with J gene TRBJ2-7, with D possibly being TRBD2 (6 bases). This receptor was taken from a man under 40 in good health. Here the CDR3 DNA reads TGTGCCAGCAGCGCGGACTATCCCCACGAGCAGTACTTC. This gives the protein CASSADYPHEQYF.